The clone carrying this T cell receptor beta chain was seen more than once but under ten times. What it binds is unknown. TCRdb's table, derived via immunoSEQ multiplex PCR, lists solely in-frame clones and lacks some. The sample carries over 55,000 clones, around 80% recorded once. This entry is derived from a study of OX40 agonist ivuxolimab in advanced cancers. Overall study: Patients' therapy was ivuxolimab, an antibody that acts as an agonist of OX40 (CD134). Dose-escalation cases comprised hepatocellular carcinoma, melanoma, renal cell or head and neck cancer. Prior checkpoint blockade (anti-PD-1, anti-PD-L1 or anti-CTLA-4) was permitted; approximately 40% had it. Study-level points and caveats: On average, a greater number of expanded clones characterised CD8+ T cells relative to CD4+.

The germline CDR1 and CDR2 sequences are SGHRS and YFSETQ. This CDR3 comprises 15 residues. The trim removed 3 bases at V and 1 base at J, leaving 4 bases unmatched. The input for sequencing was CD4+ or CD8+ T cells sorted from blood, taken in a trial of the OX40 agonist ivuxolimab. The TCR originated in an adult with an advanced solid tumor such as melanoma, head and neck, liver or kidney cancer. This chain uses TRBV5-1 with TRBJ1-2; 9 nucleotides match TRBD1. The CDR3, as DNA: TGCGCCAGCAGCTGGACAGGGGAAGGTAACTATGGCTACACCTTC. Protein sequence: CASSWTGEGNYGYTF.